This TCR beta chain was identified during a study of OX40 agonist ivuxolimab in advanced cancers. Overall study context: Mean age about 60 years, range about 23 to 85; 82.7% male.

No patient had autoimmune disease or received systemic immunosuppression. Samples of blood were obtained at baseline, on cycle 4 day 1, and on cycle 7 day 1. TCRdb keeps only in-frame clones here, not all; method: immunoSEQ multiplex PCR. The sample yields approximately 28,000 clones, around 82% seen once. The receptor was derived from an adult with an advanced solid tumor such as melanoma, head and neck, liver or kidney cancer. Sequencing used CD4+ or CD8+ T cells sorted from blood, obtained in a trial of the OX40 agonist ivuxolimab.

CDR3 nucleotide sequence: TGTGCCAGCAGTGGCTGGACAGGGACAAGCGGAAACACCATATATTTT. This codes for CASSGWTGTSGNTIYF. V gene TRBV6-1 combines with J gene TRBJ1-3; 8 bases are a match to TRBD1. The CDR3 covers 16 residues. Germline CDR1 reads MNHNS; CDR2 reads SASEGT. Unmatched junction bases numbered 9, after V lost 4 bases and J lost 4 bases.